This TCR beta chain was found in a study of CD8 T cells in ankylosing spondylitis. V was clipped by 2 bases and J by 4 bases; unmatched bases: 10. Germline V gene lookup returns CDR1 KGHDR and CDR2 SFDVKD. This CDR3 has 17 residues. This clonotype was counted a few times. Its antigen is unknown. In making TCR beta libraries, quantitative 5'-RACE with molecular barcodes was used. TCRdb reprocessed the 5' RACE reads via MiXCR and lists one record per CDR3 protein. Of about 800,000 distinct CDR3 sequences in the sample, 10% to 15% were seen once. Study results and limitations: Ankylosing spondylitis blood appeared to carry a characteristic TCR beta motif of roughly eight highly homologous variants.

The source is a male donor with ankylosing spondylitis. The chain carries TRBV24-1 and TRBJ1-2; 9 bases align to TRBD1. What was sequenced was blood, either unsorted or a sorted T cell fraction (not recorded which). In DNA form, the CDR3 reads TGTGCCACCAGTGATTCCTATTACACAGGGGGCGGCTATGGCTACACCTTC. Its translation: CATSDSYYTGGGYGYTF.